The present T cell receptor beta chain was sequenced within a study of T cells in women clearing cervical HPV infection. Data came from immunoSEQ multiplex PCR; TCRdb stores just in-frame clones and leaves some out. The table counts about 30,000 clones; 3.5% lies in the top ten. The CDR3 is made up of 13 amino acids. Germline V CDR1 and CDR2: DFQATT, SNEGSKA (reference sequence). V shed 5 bases, J shed 4 bases, and the junction held 0 bases outside the gene matches. Concerning this clone itself: The DNA ends 3 residues before the CDR3 does, and the rest of the CDR3 is filled in from the germline J gene.

The sequencing sample was made of blood buffy coat. The rearrangement joins TRBV20-1 to TRBJ2-1; the match to TRBD2 covers 12 bases. This clonotype originated in a woman between 18 and 75 years old with a cervical HPV16 infection that either progressed to CIN3+ or cleared (not recorded which). This chain's CDR3 is CSAGTSGYNEQFF. CDR3 DNA (partial): TGCAGTGCTGGGACTAGCGGGTACAATGAG.